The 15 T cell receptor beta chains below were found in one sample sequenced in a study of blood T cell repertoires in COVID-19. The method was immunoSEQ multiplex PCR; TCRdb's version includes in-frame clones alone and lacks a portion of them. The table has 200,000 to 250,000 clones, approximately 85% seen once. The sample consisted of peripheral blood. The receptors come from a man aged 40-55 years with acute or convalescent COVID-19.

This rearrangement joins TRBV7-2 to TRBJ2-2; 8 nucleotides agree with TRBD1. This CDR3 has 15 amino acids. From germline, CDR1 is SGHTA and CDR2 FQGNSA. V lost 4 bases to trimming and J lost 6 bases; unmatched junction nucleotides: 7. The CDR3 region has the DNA TGTGCCAGCAGCTCAACAGGGGGTTATGCCGGGGAGCTGTTTTTT. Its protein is CASSSTGGYAGELFF.

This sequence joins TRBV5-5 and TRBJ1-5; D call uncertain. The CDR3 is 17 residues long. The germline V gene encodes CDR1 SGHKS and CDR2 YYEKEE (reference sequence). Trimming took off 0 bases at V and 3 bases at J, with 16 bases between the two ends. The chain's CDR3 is CASSLVLEVYSNQPQHF. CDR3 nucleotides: TGTGCCAGCAGCTTGGTACTAGAAGTATATTCCAATCAGCCCCAGCATTTT.

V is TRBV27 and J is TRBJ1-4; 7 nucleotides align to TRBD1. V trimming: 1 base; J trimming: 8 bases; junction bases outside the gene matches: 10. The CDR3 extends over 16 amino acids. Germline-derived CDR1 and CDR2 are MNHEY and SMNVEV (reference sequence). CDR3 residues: CASSLFRPGGKEKLFF. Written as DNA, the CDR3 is TGTGCCAGCAGTTTATTCCGGCCAGGGGGAAAGGAAAAACTGTTTTTT.

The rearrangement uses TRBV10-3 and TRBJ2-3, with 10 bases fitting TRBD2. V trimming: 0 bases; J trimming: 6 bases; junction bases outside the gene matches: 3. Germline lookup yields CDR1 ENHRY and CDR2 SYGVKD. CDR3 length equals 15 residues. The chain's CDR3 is CAISESQLAGDTQYF. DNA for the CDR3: TGTGCCATCAGTGAGTCGCAACTAGCGGGGGATACGCAGTATTTT.

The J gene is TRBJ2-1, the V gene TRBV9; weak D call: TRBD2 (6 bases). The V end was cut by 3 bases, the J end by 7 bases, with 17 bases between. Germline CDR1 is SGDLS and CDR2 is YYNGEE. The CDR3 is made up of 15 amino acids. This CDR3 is CASSAHRLDLNEQFF. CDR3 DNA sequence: TGTGCCAGCAGCGCCCACCGACTAGACTTAAATGAGCAGTTCTTC.

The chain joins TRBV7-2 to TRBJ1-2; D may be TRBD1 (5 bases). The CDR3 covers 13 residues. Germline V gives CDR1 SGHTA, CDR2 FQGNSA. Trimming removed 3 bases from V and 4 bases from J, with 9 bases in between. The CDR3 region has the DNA TGTGCCAGCAGCTTTTTCCAGGGCTATGGCTACACCTTC. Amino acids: CASSFFQGYGYTF.

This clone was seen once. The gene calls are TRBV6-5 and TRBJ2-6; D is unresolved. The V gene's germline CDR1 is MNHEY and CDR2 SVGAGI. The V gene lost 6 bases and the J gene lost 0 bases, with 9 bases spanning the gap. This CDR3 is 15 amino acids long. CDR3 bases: TGTGCCAGCAGCTTCAGTGTCTCTGGGGCCAACGTCCTGACTTTC. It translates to CASSFSVSGANVLTF.

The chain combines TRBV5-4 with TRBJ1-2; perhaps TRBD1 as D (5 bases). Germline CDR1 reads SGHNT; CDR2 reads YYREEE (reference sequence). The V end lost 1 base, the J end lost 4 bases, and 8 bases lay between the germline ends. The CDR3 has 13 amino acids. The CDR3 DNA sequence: TGTGCCAGCAGCTTGCAGGGCCCCTATGGCTACACCTTC. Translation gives CASSLQGPYGYTF.

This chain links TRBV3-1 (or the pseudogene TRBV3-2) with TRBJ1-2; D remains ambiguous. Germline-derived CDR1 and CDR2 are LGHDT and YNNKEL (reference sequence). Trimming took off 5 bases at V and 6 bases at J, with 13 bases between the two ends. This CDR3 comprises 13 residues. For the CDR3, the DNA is TGTGCCAGCAGCTTTGGAGTCGGGAATGGCTACACCTTC. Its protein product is CASSFGVGNGYTF.

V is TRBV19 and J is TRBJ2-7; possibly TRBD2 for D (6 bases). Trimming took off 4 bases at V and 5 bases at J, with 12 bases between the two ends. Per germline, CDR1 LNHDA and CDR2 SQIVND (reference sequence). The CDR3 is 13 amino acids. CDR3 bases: TGTGCCAGTAGTAGCGCAGGCGGGGACGAGCAGTACTTC. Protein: CASSSAGGDEQYF.

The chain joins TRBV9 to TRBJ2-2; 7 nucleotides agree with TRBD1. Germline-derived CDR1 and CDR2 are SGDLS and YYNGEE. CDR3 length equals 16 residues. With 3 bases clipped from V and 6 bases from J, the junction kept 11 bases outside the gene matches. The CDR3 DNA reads TGTGCCAGCAGCGGACAGGGAGAACCGTTCGCCGGGGAGCTGTTTTTT. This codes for CASSGQGEPFAGELFF.

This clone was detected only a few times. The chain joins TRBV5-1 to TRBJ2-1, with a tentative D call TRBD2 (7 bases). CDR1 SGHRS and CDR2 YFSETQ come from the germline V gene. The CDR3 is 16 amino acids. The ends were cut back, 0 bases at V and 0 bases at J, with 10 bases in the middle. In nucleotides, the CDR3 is TGCGCCAGCAGCTTGGGCGGGGGCTACTCCTACAATGAGCAGTTCTTC. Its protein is CASSLGGGYSYNEQFF.

CDR3 coding DNA: TGTGCCATCAGTGGGAGCAGTCTCGCTGGCTACACCTTC. It yields the protein CAISGSSLAGYTF. V gene TRBV10-3 combines with J gene TRBJ1-2, with D unresolved. With 4 bases removed from V and 7 bases from J, the gap between germline ends came to 13 bases. Germline V lookup: CDR1 ENHRY, CDR2 SYGVKD. This CDR3 spans 13 amino acids.

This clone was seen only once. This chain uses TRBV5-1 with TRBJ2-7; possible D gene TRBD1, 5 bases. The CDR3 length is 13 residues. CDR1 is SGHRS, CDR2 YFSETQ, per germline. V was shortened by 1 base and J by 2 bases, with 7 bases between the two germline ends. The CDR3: CASSLQGPYEQYF. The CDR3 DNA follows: TGCGCCAGCAGCTTGCAGGGTCCCTACGAGCAGTACTTC. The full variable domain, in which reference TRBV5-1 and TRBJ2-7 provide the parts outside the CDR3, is KAGVTQTPRYLIKTRGQQVTLSCSPISGHRSVSWYQQTPGQGLQFLFEYFSETQRNKGNFPGRFSGRQFSNSRSEMNVSTLELGDSALYLCASSLQGPYEQYFGPGTRLTVT.

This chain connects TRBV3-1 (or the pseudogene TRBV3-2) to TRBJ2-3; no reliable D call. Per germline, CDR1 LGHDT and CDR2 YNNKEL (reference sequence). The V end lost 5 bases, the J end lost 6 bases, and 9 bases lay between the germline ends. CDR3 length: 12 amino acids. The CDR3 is CASSDIADTQYF. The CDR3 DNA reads TGTGCCAGCAGCGACATCGCGGATACGCAGTATTTT.